A selection of T cell receptor beta chains follows, all from one sample in a study of shared clonotypes between healthy human individuals. The data were produced by immunoSEQ multiplex PCR, yet TCRdb's version contains in-frame clones alone and is incomplete. The table lists millions of clones, around 94% of them singletons. The sequencing sample was made of naive CD4+ T cells sorted from blood. The receptor set was obtained from a man in his late teens or twenties in good health. The CDR3 runs from the conserved cysteine through the conserved F or W. A D gene is named only where the DNA matches it firmly. Size is omitted from some rows. Given values are once, few, many or a class for expanded clones.

v_call	j_call	clone_size	d_call	cdr3_nt	cdr3_aa
TRBV9	TRBJ2-5	.	.	TGTGCCAGCAGCGCCCACCTCTTGGCGGAGACCCAGTACTTC	CASSAHLLAETQYF
TRBV18	TRBJ2-3	.	TRBD2	TGTGCCAGCTCACCGCCGGGACTAGCGGGACTCGATACGCAGTATTTT	CASSPPGLAGLDTQYF
TRBV30	TRBJ1-6	.	.	TGTGCCTGGAGTGTACTCTTAAAGGGAGATTCACCCCTCCACTTT	CAWSVLLKGDSPLHF
TRBV7-2	TRBJ1-6	.	.	TGTGCCAGCAGCTTGAAGAGGACTAATTCACCCCTCCACTTT	CASSLKRTNSPLHF
TRBV11-2	TRBJ2-2	.	TRBD1	TGTGCCAGCAGCTTACGACAGGGTGGGGTCGGGGAGCTGTTTTTT	CASSLRQGGVGELFF
TRBV19	TRBJ2-2	.	TRBD2	TGTGCCAGTAGTACCTCGACTAGCGGGAGAACTGGGGAGCTGTTTTTT	CASSTSTSGRTGELFF
TRBV5-1	TRBJ1-1	.	.	TGCGCCAGCAGCTTTGGGGGTCCCGCTGAAGCTTTCTTT	CASSFGGPAEAFF
TRBV29-1	TRBJ2-5	.	TRBD2	TGCAGCGCCGGACCCCCTAGCGGGAGTGAGACCCAGTACTTC	CSAGPPSGSETQYF
TRBV25-1	TRBJ1-5	.	.	TGTGCCAGCAGTGGCGCCGGGAATAATCAGCCCCAGCATTTT	CASSGAGNNQPQHF
TRBV7-2	TRBJ1-1	.	TRBD1	TGTGCCAGCAGCTCGACAGGGATAGGTGAAGCTTTCTTT	CASSSTGIGEAFF
TRBV11-2	TRBJ1-4	.	.	TGTGCCAGCAGCTGGGGACCGTCACGGGAAAAACTGTTTTTT	CASSWGPSREKLFF
TRBV2	TRBJ2-3	.	.	TGTGCCAGCAGTGAGGGGACGATACGCACAGATACGCAGTATTTT	CASSEGTIRTDTQYF
TRBV28	TRBJ2-7	.	.	TGTGCCAGCAGTTTACCCCACCGTAGCTCCTACGAGCAGTACTTC	CASSLPHRSSYEQYF
TRBV6-5	TRBJ2-7	.	.	TGTGCCAGCAGTTACTCTGATAGCGGCTACGAGCAGTACTTC	CASSYSDSGYEQYF
TRBV11-1	TRBJ2-3	.	TRBD2	TGTGCCAGCAGCCGAGCGGGGGAGGGGTCAGATACGCAGTATTTT	CASSRAGEGSDTQYF
TRBV6-6	TRBJ2-5	once	.	TGTGCCAGCAGTCCGGACCCGTCCCCAGAGACCCAGTACTTC	CASSPDPSPETQYF
TRBV29-1	TRBJ2-7	.	TRBD1	TGCAGCGTTCAAGACAGGGCCTCCTACGAGCAGTACTTC	CSVQDRASYEQYF
TRBV27	TRBJ1-5	.	.	TGTGCCAGCAGCCTGACAGTGTATAGCAATCAGCCCCAGCATTTT	CASSLTVYSNQPQHF
TRBV19	TRBJ2-5	.	TRBD2	TGTGCCAGTAGTAGACTAGCGGGAGCGGGGGTTGAGACCCAGTACTTC	CASSRLAGAGVETQYF
TRBV9	TRBJ1-2	.	.	TGTGCCAGCAGCCCCCTCGGGGGCTATGGCTACACCTTC	CASSPLGGYGYTF
TRBV7-2	TRBJ2-4	once	TRBD2	TGTGCCAGCAGCCTAGGGACTAGCGGGACGATCAAAAACATTCAGTACTTC	CASSLGTSGTIKNIQYF
TRBV15	TRBJ1-2	few	.	TGTGCCACCAGCCCCCAATCGGATGGCTACACCTTC	CATSPQSDGYTF
TRBV6-5	TRBJ1-1	.	.	TGTGCCAGCAGTTACGTGGCAGGGGTGAATGAAGCTTTCTTT	CASSYVAGVNEAFF
TRBV6-6	TRBJ2-1	.	.	TGTGCCAGCAGTTATACCACGGGGAGCTCCTACAATGAGCAGTTCTTC	CASSYTTGSSYNEQFF
TRBV10-3	TRBJ1-1	.	.	TGTGCCATCAGTGAGCTCCCGTGGGACACTGAAGCTTTCTTT	CAISELPWDTEAFF
TRBV10-3	TRBJ1-1	.	.	TGTGCCATCAGTGAGGAAGAGAACACTGAAGCTTTCTTT	CAISEEENTEAFF
TRBV5-4	TRBJ1-2	.	.	TGTGCCAGCAGCTCAAAACAGGGAAACTATGGCTACACCTTC	CASSSKQGNYGYTF